A selection of T cell receptor beta chains follows, all from one sample in a study of blood T cell repertoires in COVID-19. Libraries were prepared by immunoSEQ multiplex PCR; TCRdb keeps only in-frame clonotypes and omits some of them. Of 150,000 to 200,000 clones detected, approximately 86% appear once; the ten largest clones hold about 2.2%. The sample comprised PBMCs or T cells enriched from blood (not recorded which). Receptor source: a woman under 40 who had recovered from COVID-19. CDR3s include the opening cysteine and the closing phenylalanine or tryptophan. Each record gives: clone size, V gene, D gene, J gene, CDR3 DNA, CDR3 protein. A D gene is named only where the DNA matches it firmly. Not all rows give a size; the values are once, few, many and, for expanded clones, a class.

>NA|TRBV9|TRBD2|TRBJ2-3
TGTGCCAGCAGCCAAAGAGCGGGAGAACCAAGAGATACGCAGTATTTT
CASSQRAGEPRDTQYF
>NA|TRBV6-5|TRBD2|TRBJ2-2
TGTGCCAGCAGAAAGGCAGGACTAGCCGGGGAGCTGTTTTTT
CASRKAGLAGELFF
>NA|TRBV18|NA|TRBJ1-2
TGTGCCAGCTTTCTCGACAGCTATGGCTACACCTTC
CASFLDSYGYTF
>NA|TRBV30|TRBD2|TRBJ2-7
TGTGCCTGGAGTGTAAGCGGGAGCTCCGAGCAGTACTTC
CAWSVSGSSEQYF
>NA|TRBV3-1/TRBV3-2|TRBD2|TRBJ2-5
TGTGCCAGCAGCCAACCTGCCGTATCTAGCGGGAGTAAAAAAGAGACCCAGTACTTC
CASSQPAVSSGSKKETQYF
>once|TRBV11-1|TRBD1|TRBJ1-3
TGTGCCAGCAGCTCGGGACAGACTAGCTCTGGAAACACCATATATTTT
CASSSGQTSSGNTIYF
>NA|TRBV5-1|NA|TRBJ2-7
TGCGCCAGCAGCGGAAGGACAGCCCAAAACTACGAGCAGTACTTC
CASSGRTAQNYEQYF
>NA|TRBV3-1/TRBV3-2|NA|TRBJ1-1
TGTGCCAGCAGCCCCCGGGGGGTGAACACTGAAGCTTTCTTT
CASSPRGVNTEAFF
>NA|TRBV7-9|NA|TRBJ1-5
TGTGCCAGCAGCTTACGAGGGAGAGGACAGCCCCAGCATTTT
CASSLRGRGQPQHF
>NA|TRBV28|NA|TRBJ1-2
TGTGCCAGCAGCAGGGAGGGGCCCTATGGCTACACCTTC
CASSREGPYGYTF
>NA|TRBV11-2|TRBD1|TRBJ1-1
TGTGCCAGCAGCTTAGATGGCAGGGGGTGGGCTTTCTTT
CASSLDGRGWAFF
>NA|TRBV6-5|TRBD2|TRBJ2-2
TGTGCCAGCAGTCAGATGGGGGGGATCGGGGAGCTGTTTTTT
CASSQMGGIGELFF
>few|TRBV6-2/TRBV6-3|NA|TRBJ2-7
TGTGCCAGCAGTGACAACTACGAGCAGTACTTC
CASSDNYEQYF
>NA|TRBV6-6|TRBD1|TRBJ1-1
TGTGCCAGCAGTAAACGGGACAGCAACACTGAAGCTTTCTTT
CASSKRDSNTEAFF
>NA|TRBV11-2|NA|TRBJ1-1
TGTGCCAGCAGCTTAGAACGGGTAAGGCACACTGAAGCTTTCTTT
CASSLERVRHTEAFF
>NA|TRBV19|NA|TRBJ1-2
TGTGCCAGTTATTCCTATCAAGGCTACACCTTC
CASYSYQGYTF
>NA|TRBV19|TRBD1|TRBJ2-3
TGTGCCAGTAGTAGCCAGACAGGGGTCAGGGCAGATACGCAGTATTTT
CASSSQTGVRADTQYF
>NA|TRBV2|NA|TRBJ1-3
TGTGCCAGCACCGCGACTGGAAACACCATATATTTT
CASTATGNTIYF
>NA|TRBV6-1|NA|TRBJ1-5
TGTGCCAGCAGTGGCCAGGGTGGAATGAGCAATCAGCCCCAGCATTTT
CASSGQGGMSNQPQHF
>NA|TRBV2|TRBD1|TRBJ1-1
TGTGCCAGCAGGGAAAGATTCGGGACAGGGAAATCTGAAGCTTTCTTT
CASRERFGTGKSEAFF
>NA|TRBV5-1|TRBD1|TRBJ1-2
TGCGCCAGCAGCTTGAGATCCCGGGACAGGAGCTATGGCTACACCTTC
CASSLRSRDRSYGYTF
>NA|TRBV9|NA|TRBJ2-6
TGTGCCAGCAGCGGGGCAGAGAAGGTATCCTCTGGGGCCAACGTCCTGACTTTC
CASSGAEKVSSGANVLTF
>few|TRBV4-1|NA|TRBJ1-6
TGCGCCAGCAGCCAAGAGGAGGGCAATCGAGGTTCACCCCTCCACTTT
CASSQEEGNRGSPLHF
>NA|TRBV6-2/TRBV6-3|NA|TRBJ2-1
TGTGCCAGCAGTTTAGGTAGGGACACCCTAGGCAATGAGCAGTTCTTC
CASSLGRDTLGNEQFF
>NA|TRBV15|NA|TRBJ2-3
TGTGCCACCAGCAGAGATCGGGGCGGGGGCCCCGCGGATACGCAGTATTTT
CATSRDRGGGPADTQYF
>NA|TRBV12-3/TRBV12-4|NA|TRBJ2-7
TGTGCCAGCAGTCGACGGGATCGCTACGAGCAGTACTTC
CASSRRDRYEQYF
>few|TRBV5-1|NA|TRBJ1-4
TGCGCCAGCAGCCGAGACGGGAAAAATGAAAAACTGTTTTTT
CASSRDGKNEKLFF
>once|TRBV25-1|TRBD2|TRBJ2-7
TGTGCCAGCAGTGAATACGGCGCGGGAGATTCCGAGCAGTACTTC
CASSEYGAGDSEQYF
>NA|TRBV6-6|TRBD2|TRBJ2-1
TGTGCCAGCAGTCATCCCAGCGGGGGCCACCTTCGCGATGAGCAGTTCTTC
CASSHPSGGHLRDEQFF
>NA|TRBV6-2/TRBV6-3|TRBD1|TRBJ1-5
TGTGCCAGCAGTTACCCCTCCGACAGGGCCGTTAGCAATCAGCCCCAGCATTTT
CASSYPSDRAVSNQPQHF
>NA|TRBV7-2|NA|TRBJ2-1
TGTGCCAGCAGCTTATCGGCGCTAGCGAGACATGAGCAGTTCTTC
CASSLSALARHEQFF
>few|TRBV6-2/TRBV6-3|NA|TRBJ1-3
TGTGCCAGCAGTTTAAGTAGGAGGCTCTCTGGAAACACCATATATTTT
CASSLSRRLSGNTIYF
>once|TRBV30|TRBD2|TRBJ2-5
TGTGCCTGGAAAGGAAGTGGGACTAGCGGGAGAGGAGAGACCCAGTACTTC
CAWKGSGTSGRGETQYF
>NA|TRBV6-2/TRBV6-3|NA|TRBJ2-5
TGTGCCAGCAGCCTGCGGCCGACGGGGGAGACCCAGTACTTC
CASSLRPTGETQYF
>NA|TRBV6-4|NA|TRBJ2-5
TGTGCCAGCAGCCAGGGGCATGGAGAGACCCAGTACTTC
CASSQGHGETQYF
>NA|TRBV11-3|NA|TRBJ2-3
TGTGCCAGCAGCTTAGGGGACTCGATAAGCACAGATACGCAGTATTTT
CASSLGDSISTDTQYF
>NA|TRBV20-1|TRBD1|TRBJ2-3
TGCAGTGCTAGTACCCGACAGGGGGGGCCAGATACGCAGTATTTT
CSASTRQGGPDTQYF
>NA|TRBV12-1|NA|TRBJ1-2
TGTGCCAGCAGCGCGGGACAGGGGAACTATGGCTACACCTTC
CASSAGQGNYGYTF
>NA|TRBV27|TRBD1|TRBJ1-6
TGTGCCAGCAGTTACCGCGGACAGGGGATGAATTCACCCCTCCACTTT
CASSYRGQGMNSPLHF
>NA|TRBV19|TRBD1|TRBJ1-1
TGTGCCAGTACCAAGAGACAGGGCCTCACTGAAGCTTTCTTT
CASTKRQGLTEAFF